These T cell receptor beta chains were read from a single sample in a study of neurological immune-mediated disorders. TCRdb processed the 5' RACE reads anew with MiXCR; each CDR3 protein has one entry. Among around 30,000 distinct CDR3 sequences listed, over 2% were seen once. The sample was PBMCs. The receptors were gathered from a woman aged 45-65 years with multiple sclerosis. Each CDR3 is given without its conserved first and last residue.

v_call: TRBV20-1; j_call: TRBJ2-4; cdr3_aa: SASGGEGENIQY
v_call: TRBV20-1; j_call: TRBJ1-3; cdr3_aa: SARDLREVTTGNTIY
v_call: TRBV18; j_call: TRBJ2-3; cdr3_aa: ASSQDWRGGQDTQY
v_call: TRBV20-1; j_call: TRBJ2-1; cdr3_aa: AAKRGLYNEQF
v_call: TRBV20-1; j_call: TRBJ2-7; cdr3_aa: SAREGRLAYHEQY
v_call: TRBV20-1; j_call: TRBJ2-7; cdr3_aa: SATTRDRGGYEQY
v_call: TRBV7-2; j_call: TRBJ2-5; cdr3_aa: ASSSRRASWGTQY
v_call: TRBV7-6; j_call: TRBJ1-2; cdr3_aa: ASGTGTNYGYT
v_call: TRBV9; j_call: TRBJ2-3; cdr3_aa: ASSVERGRTDTQY
v_call: TRBV5-1; j_call: TRBJ2-7; cdr3_aa: ASSLDWGLGEQY
v_call: TRBV7-3; j_call: TRBJ2-1; cdr3_aa: ASSSRQGYNEQF
v_call: TRBV20-1; j_call: TRBJ2-7; cdr3_aa: SAKPGGSYEQY
v_call: TRBV12-3/TRBV12-4; j_call: TRBJ1-1; cdr3_aa: ASIWEGGTEAF
v_call: TRBV7-8; j_call: TRBJ2-2; cdr3_aa: ATTMGTGELF
v_call: TRBV6-2/TRBV6-3; j_call: TRBJ2-2; cdr3_aa: ASRSPGGAGELF
v_call: TRBV5-1; j_call: TRBJ1-2; cdr3_aa: ASSPVTGGYGYT
v_call: TRBV5-1; j_call: TRBJ2-7; cdr3_aa: ASSLSGEQY
v_call: TRBV5-1; j_call: TRBJ1-2; cdr3_aa: ASSSNGGGNYGYT
v_call: TRBV5-5; j_call: TRBJ2-7; cdr3_aa: ASSLFQGDEQY
v_call: TRBV29-1; j_call: TRBJ1-1; cdr3_aa: SVSGTGGTEAF
v_call: TRBV5-1; j_call: TRBJ2-1; cdr3_aa: ASSTDRGAYNEQF
v_call: TRBV13; j_call: TRBJ2-5; cdr3_aa: ASSFDKTQY
v_call: TRBV5-1; j_call: TRBJ1-2; cdr3_aa: ASSASPGVNYGYT
v_call: TRBV10-3; j_call: TRBJ1-6; cdr3_aa: AISDVSYNSPLN
v_call: TRBV20-1; j_call: TRBJ2-7; cdr3_aa: SAETGTHYEQY
v_call: TRBV4-1; j_call: TRBJ1-2; cdr3_aa: ASSQGGRGRNNYGYT
v_call: TRBV5-5; j_call: TRBJ1-3; cdr3_aa: ASSLDRAFSGNTIY
v_call: TRBV20-1; j_call: TRBJ1-2; cdr3_aa: SASQQHSYGYT
v_call: TRBV7-2; j_call: TRBJ2-5; cdr3_aa: ASSLLETQY
v_call: TRBV3-1; j_call: TRBJ2-2; cdr3_aa: ASSQEGLAAGELF
v_call: TRBV7-9; j_call: TRBJ1-1; cdr3_aa: ATRAAGGANTEAF
v_call: TRBV5-1; j_call: TRBJ1-1; cdr3_aa: ASSLQFPNTEAF
v_call: TRBV11-2; j_call: TRBJ1-1; cdr3_aa: ASSFGGAEAF
v_call: TRBV7-2; j_call: TRBJ2-7; cdr3_aa: ASSLGWALSSYEQY
v_call: TRBV7-2; j_call: TRBJ1-6; cdr3_aa: ASSYTAGLDSPLH
v_call: TRBV24-1; j_call: TRBJ2-5; cdr3_aa: ATSEPNPGQKETQY
v_call: TRBV4-1; j_call: TRBJ1-4; cdr3_aa: ASSQRQQGAAEKLF
v_call: TRBV24-1; j_call: TRBJ2-7; cdr3_aa: ATSDPTGPYEQY
v_call: TRBV20-1; j_call: TRBJ2-7; cdr3_aa: SAYGTDHSYEQY
v_call: TRBV12-3/TRBV12-4; j_call: TRBJ2-7; cdr3_aa: ASSLLQGSYEQY
v_call: TRBV5-1; j_call: TRBJ2-2; cdr3_aa: ASSLGGGANTGELF
v_call: TRBV7-8; j_call: TRBJ2-1; cdr3_aa: ASSPASYNEQF
v_call: TRBV7-8; j_call: TRBJ2-3; cdr3_aa: ASSLAIGGTDTQY
v_call: TRBV6-4; j_call: TRBJ2-1; cdr3_aa: ASSDTQTGTYPYNEQF
v_call: TRBV7-2; j_call: TRBJ1-2; cdr3_aa: ASSLEAGRGYGYT
v_call: TRBV12-3/TRBV12-4; j_call: TRBJ1-2; cdr3_aa: ASSSFLGQGRGYT
v_call: TRBV5-1; j_call: TRBJ2-7; cdr3_aa: ASSLGTASAYEQY
v_call: TRBV6-4; j_call: TRBJ2-7; cdr3_aa: ASSLQGGYEQY
v_call: TRBV20-1; j_call: TRBJ1-1; cdr3_aa: SASSKTEAF
v_call: TRBV28; j_call: TRBJ1-2; cdr3_aa: ASSFLEGRYGYT
v_call: TRBV29-1; j_call: TRBJ2-5; cdr3_aa: SVDTGGIETQY
v_call: TRBV7-9; j_call: TRBJ2-3; cdr3_aa: ASRPWQEDTQY
v_call: TRBV7-8; j_call: TRBJ2-1; cdr3_aa: ASSLGTTLGEQF
v_call: TRBV6-6; j_call: TRBJ2-1; cdr3_aa: ASSLTGRTYNEQF
v_call: TRBV20-1; j_call: TRBJ1-6; cdr3_aa: SWTAYNSPLH
v_call: TRBV24-1; j_call: TRBJ2-2; cdr3_aa: ATSDPSRGVGELF
v_call: TRBV15; j_call: TRBJ1-4; cdr3_aa: ATSGGAVRNEKLF
v_call: TRBV20-1; j_call: TRBJ1-6; cdr3_aa: SATGTANSPLH